This TCR beta chain was documented in a study of blood T cell repertoires in COVID-19. Study details: The origin of the acute and convalescent COVID-19 samples was the United States, Italy and Spain. PBMCs, B-cell-depleted T cells, or T cells were the source of the cDNA or gDNA that made up the material.

The CDR3 is made up of 15 amino acids. Germline V CDR1 and CDR2: SGHAT, FQNNGV. J gave up 5 bases and V 5 bases, and 7 bases lay outside the gene matches. Clones were sequenced by immunoSEQ multiplex PCR, and TCRdb holds only the in-frame ones, with some missing. The sample contains fewer than 250,000 clones, about 85% of which appear only once. The V and J genes are TRBV11-2 and TRBJ2-5; 11 positions agree with TRBD2. The clonotype was recovered from a man aged 40-55 years with acute or convalescent COVID-19. Sequenced input: peripheral blood. This CDR3 is CASSASGGPVETQYF. CDR3 DNA sequence: TGTGCCAGCAGCGCTAGCGGGGGGCCCGTCGAGACCCAGTACTTC.